This TCR beta chain came from a study of T cells in Graves' hyperthyroidism and ophthalmopathy. Findings and limits, study-wide: Stable hyperthyroidism was told apart from ophthalmopathy by a model built on 13 V-J features.

Stability of Graves' hyperthyroidism was defined as absent ophthalmopathy progression within 18 months. Aged 18 to 65, the patients had hyperthyroidism that was newly diagnosed and had lasted under 2 months. Patients showing uncontrolled infection, other autoimmune disease, pregnancy or lactation were ineligible. It was RNA transcripts that yielded the amplified TCR beta CDR3 regions. When the TCR CDR3 underwent first-round RT-PCR, the HTBI primer set was used. Using its own MiXCR run on the multiplex PCR reads, TCRdb lists one record per CDR3 protein. The sample comprises about 840,000 distinct CDR3 sequences, approximately 40% of which are singletons, and around 9.3% rests with the top ten. This clonotype has at least ten counts. Its antigen is currently unknown. Germline loops: CDR1 LNHDA, CDR2 SQIVND (reference sequence). V was shortened by 4 bases and J by 4 bases, with 11 bases between the two germline ends. The CDR3 extends over 13 amino acids.

The gene calls are TRBV19 and TRBJ2-7; TRBD1 might be the D (7 bases). Input material: blood. The sequence derives from a man younger than 35 with Graves' hyperthyroidism. DNA for the CDR3: TGTGCCAGTAGTAGGCAGGGGGGATACGAGCAGTACTTC. It translates to CASSRQGGYEQYF.